This T cell receptor (beta chain) comes out of a study of T cell responses to AZD1222 COVID-19 vaccine. The CDR3 has 17 amino acids. V lost 5 bases and J 3 bases, leaving 22 bases between the germline ends. From germline, CDR1 is MNHEY and CDR2 SMNVEV (reference sequence). The method was immunoSEQ multiplex PCR; TCRdb's version includes in-frame clones alone and lacks a portion of them. Found here are over 45,000 clones, more than 75% of them singletons; the top ten hold approximately 15%. Regarding this clone: Its antigen is not known.

Study observations and caveats: Reports say nearly half of spike-specific TCRs go after unmutated variant regions. Repertoires in all cases were sampled only once the peak T cell response had passed. Seropositive status at baseline applied to only five or six AZD1222 recipients. Donors in the cohort were predominantly white British and more often female, and clonal diversity was possibly underestimated.

This chain links TRBV27 with TRBJ1-2; weak D call: TRBD1 (5 bases). The origin of this receptor is an adult in good health. The sequencing here drew on peripheral blood, taken on day 0 of AZD1222 vaccination. The CDR3 reads CASSPDRGRQSHYGYTF. CDR3 bases: TGTGCCAGCAGTCCTGACCGCGGGCGACAGTCCCACTATGGCTACACCTTC.